This TCR beta chain stems from a study of blood T cell repertoires in COVID-19. Across the study: PBMCs, B-cell-depleted T cells, or T cells provided the cDNA or gDNA that made up the material.

Germline values: CDR1 SGHDN, CDR2 FVKESK. The J segment lost 4 bases and the V segment lost 2 bases, leaving 6 bases of the junction unmatched. The CDR3 runs 17 residues. This clone was recorded a few times. Study processing details: Amplification from reference gene primers served as the basis for estimated nucleated cell counts. Clones were sequenced by immunoSEQ multiplex PCR, and TCRdb holds only the in-frame ones, with some missing. Clone size and the V and J calls come from that table; the DNA yielded D and trimming. The profile covers approximately 180,000 clones, with 75% to 90% appearing a single time and 9.5% to 12% taken by the ten largest.

This chain links TRBV14 with TRBJ1-4; TRBD1 matches 11 bases. Sequencing input: peripheral blood. The receptor was isolated from a human donor with active or convalescent COVID-19. The donor label of this sample is uncertain. DNA for the CDR3: TGTGCCAGCAGCCAACGATGGGACAGGGGGGTTAATGAAAAACTGTTTTTT. This sequence encodes CASSQRWDRGVNEKLFF.